This T cell receptor (beta chain) came from a study of T-cell reconstitution after alpha-beta-depleted transplantation in children. The TCRbeta library incorporated unique molecular identifiers. TCRdb reprocessed the PCR reads with MiXCR, giving one entry per CDR3 protein. Of around 380,000 distinct CDR3 sequences listed, approximately 11% were seen once; the top ten hold approximately 5%. This clonotype was seen a handful of times. V shed 7 bases, J shed 8 bases, and the junction held 7 bases outside the gene matches. The CDR3 runs 11 residues. The germline V gene has CDR1 SQVTM and CDR2 ANQGSEA. Sequenced material: PBMCs from the stem cell graft donor, taken from the stem cell graft. J is TRBJ1-2 and V is TRBV29-1; 7 bases agree with TRBD1. The TCR comes from a human donor who donated a stem cell graft to a child with acute myeloid leukemia. CDR3 in amino acids: CSGDSSSGYTF. CDR3 coding DNA: TGCAGCGGGGACAGTTCTAGCGGCTACACCTTC. The full variable domain, in which reference TRBV29-1 and TRBJ1-2 provide the parts outside the CDR3, is SAVISQKPSRDICQRGTSLTIQCQVDSQVTMMFWYRQQPGQSLTLIATANQGSEATYESGFVIDKFPISRPNLTFSTLTVSNMSPEDSSIYLCSGDSSSGYTFGSGTRLTVV.